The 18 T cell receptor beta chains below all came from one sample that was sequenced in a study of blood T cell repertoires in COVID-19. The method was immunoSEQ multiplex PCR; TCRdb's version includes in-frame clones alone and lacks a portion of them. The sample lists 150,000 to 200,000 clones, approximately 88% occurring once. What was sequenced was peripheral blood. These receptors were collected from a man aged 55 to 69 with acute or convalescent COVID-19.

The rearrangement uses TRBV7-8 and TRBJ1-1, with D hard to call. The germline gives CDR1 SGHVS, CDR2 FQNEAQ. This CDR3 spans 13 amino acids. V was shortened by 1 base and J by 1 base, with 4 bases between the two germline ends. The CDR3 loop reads CASSLERNTEAFF. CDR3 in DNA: TGTGCCAGCAGCTTAGAGCGGAACACTGAAGCTTTCTTT.

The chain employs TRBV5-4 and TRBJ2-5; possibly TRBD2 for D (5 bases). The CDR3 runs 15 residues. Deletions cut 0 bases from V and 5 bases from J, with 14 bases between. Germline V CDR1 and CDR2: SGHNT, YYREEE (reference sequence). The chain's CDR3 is CASSLAPRTGETQYF. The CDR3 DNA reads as TGTGCCAGCAGCTTGGCCCCTCGGACTGGCGAGACCCAGTACTTC. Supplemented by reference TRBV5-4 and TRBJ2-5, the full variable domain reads ETGVTQSPTHLIKTRGQQVTLRCSSQSGHNTVSWYQQALGQGPQFIFQYYREEENGRGNFPPRFSGLQFPNYSSELNVNALELDDSALYLCASSLAPRTGETQYFGPGTRLLVL.

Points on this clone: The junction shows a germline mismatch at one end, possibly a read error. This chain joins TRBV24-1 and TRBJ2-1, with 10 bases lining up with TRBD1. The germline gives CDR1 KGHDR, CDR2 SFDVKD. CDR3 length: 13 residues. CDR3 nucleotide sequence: TGTGCCACCCGGGGACAGGGGTACAGTGAGCAGTTCTTC. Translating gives CATRGQGYSEQFF.

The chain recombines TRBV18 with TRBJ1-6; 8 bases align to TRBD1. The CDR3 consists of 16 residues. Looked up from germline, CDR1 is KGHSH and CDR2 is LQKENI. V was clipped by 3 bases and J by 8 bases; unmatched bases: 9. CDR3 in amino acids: CASSPLGTGGDSPLHF. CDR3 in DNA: TGTGCCAGCTCACCCCTCGGAACAGGGGGGGATTCACCCCTCCACTTT.

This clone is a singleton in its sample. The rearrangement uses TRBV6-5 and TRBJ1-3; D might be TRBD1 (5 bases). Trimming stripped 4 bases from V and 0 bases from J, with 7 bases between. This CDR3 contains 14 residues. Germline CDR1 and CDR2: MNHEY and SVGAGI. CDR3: CASSSGLSGNTIYF. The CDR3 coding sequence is TGTGCCAGCAGTTCGGGACTCTCTGGAAACACCATATATTTT.

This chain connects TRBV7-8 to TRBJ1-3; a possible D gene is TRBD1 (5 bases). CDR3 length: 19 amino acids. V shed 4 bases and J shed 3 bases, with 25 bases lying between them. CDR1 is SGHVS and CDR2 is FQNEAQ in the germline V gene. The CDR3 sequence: CASSSKGPGKVARGNTIYF. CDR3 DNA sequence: TGTGCCAGCAGCTCAAAAGGGCCAGGGAAAGTAGCCCGTGGAAACACCATATATTTT.

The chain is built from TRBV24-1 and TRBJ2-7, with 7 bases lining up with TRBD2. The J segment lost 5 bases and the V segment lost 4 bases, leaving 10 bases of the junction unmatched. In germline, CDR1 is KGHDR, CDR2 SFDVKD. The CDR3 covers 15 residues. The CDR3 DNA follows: TGTGCCACCAGTGAAAGGGGAGGGAAACGAGACGAGCAGTACTTC. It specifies CATSERGGKRDEQYF.

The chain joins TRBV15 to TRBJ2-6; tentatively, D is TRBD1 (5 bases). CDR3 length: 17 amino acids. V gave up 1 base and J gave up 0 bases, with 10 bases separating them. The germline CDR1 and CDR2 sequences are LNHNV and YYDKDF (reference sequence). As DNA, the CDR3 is TGTGCCACCAGCAGAGTCACAGGTTTCTCTGGGGCCAACGTCCTGACTTTC. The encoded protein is CATSRVTGFSGANVLTF.

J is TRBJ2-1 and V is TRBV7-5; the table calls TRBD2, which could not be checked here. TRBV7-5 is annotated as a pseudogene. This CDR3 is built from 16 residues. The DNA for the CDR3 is TGTGCCAGAAGCGGAGCGGGGGGCTCGGGTTCCAATGAGCAGTTCTTC. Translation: CARSGAGGSGSNEQFF.

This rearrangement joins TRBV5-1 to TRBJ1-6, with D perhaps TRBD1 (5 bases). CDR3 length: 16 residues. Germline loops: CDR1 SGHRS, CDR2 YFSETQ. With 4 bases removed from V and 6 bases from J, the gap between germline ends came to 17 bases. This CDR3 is CASSPLGRGGNSPLHF. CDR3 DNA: TGCGCCAGCAGCCCTCTAGGAAGGGGAGGTAATTCACCCCTCCACTTT.

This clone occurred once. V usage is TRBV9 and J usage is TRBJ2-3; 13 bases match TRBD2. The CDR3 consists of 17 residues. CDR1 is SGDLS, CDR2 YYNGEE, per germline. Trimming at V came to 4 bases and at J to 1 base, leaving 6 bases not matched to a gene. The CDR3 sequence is CASSPTSGGAGTDTQYF. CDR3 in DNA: TGTGCCAGCAGCCCAACTAGCGGGGGGGCCGGCACAGATACGCAGTATTTT.

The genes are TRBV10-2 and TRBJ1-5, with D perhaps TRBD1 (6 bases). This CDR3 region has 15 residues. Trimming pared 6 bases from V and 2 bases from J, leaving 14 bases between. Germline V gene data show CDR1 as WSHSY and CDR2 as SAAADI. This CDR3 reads CASSLTGRGNQPQHF. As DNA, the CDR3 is TGCGCCAGCAGCTTGACAGGTAGGGGCAATCAGCCCCAGCATTTT.

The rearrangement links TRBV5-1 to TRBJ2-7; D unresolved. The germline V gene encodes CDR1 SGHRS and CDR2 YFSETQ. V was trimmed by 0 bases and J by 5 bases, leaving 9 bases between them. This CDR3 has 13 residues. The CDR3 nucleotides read TGCGCCAGCAGCTTGGAGCAACGGGACGAGCAGTACTTC. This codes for CASSLEQRDEQYF.

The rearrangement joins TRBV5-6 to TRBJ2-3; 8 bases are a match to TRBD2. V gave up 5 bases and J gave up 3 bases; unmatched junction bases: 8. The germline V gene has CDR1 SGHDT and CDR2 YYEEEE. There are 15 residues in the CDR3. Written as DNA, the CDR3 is TGTGCCAGCAGTTTAGCGGGGAGGAGGACAGATACGCAGTATTTT. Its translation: CASSLAGRRTDTQYF. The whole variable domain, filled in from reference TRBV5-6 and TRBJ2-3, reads DAGVTQSPTHLIKTRGQQVTLRCSPKSGHDTVSWYQQALGQGPQFIFQYYEEEERQRGNFPDRFSGHQFPNYSSELNVNALLLGDSALYLCASSLAGRRTDTQYFGPGTRLTVL.

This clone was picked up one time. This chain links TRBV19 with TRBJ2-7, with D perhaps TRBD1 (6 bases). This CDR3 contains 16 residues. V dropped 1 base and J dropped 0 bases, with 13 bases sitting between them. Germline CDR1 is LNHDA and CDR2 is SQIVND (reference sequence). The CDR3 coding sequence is TGTGCCAGTAGTATAGGCGGACAGTTTAGCTCCTACGAGCAGTACTTC. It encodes CASSIGGQFSSYEQYF.

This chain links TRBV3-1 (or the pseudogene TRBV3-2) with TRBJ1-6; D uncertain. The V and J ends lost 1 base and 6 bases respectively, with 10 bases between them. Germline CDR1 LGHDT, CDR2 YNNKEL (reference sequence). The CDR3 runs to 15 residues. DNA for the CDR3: TGTGCCAGCAGCCAAGCAGTCAGAATTAATTCACCCCTCCACTTT. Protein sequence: CASSQAVRINSPLHF.

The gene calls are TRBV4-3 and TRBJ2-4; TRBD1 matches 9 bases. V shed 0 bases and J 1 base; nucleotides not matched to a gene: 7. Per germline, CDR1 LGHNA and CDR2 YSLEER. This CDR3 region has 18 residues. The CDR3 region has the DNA TGCGCCAGCAGCCAAGAAGGCCGGGACAGGGCTGCCAAAAACATTCAGTACTTC. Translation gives CASSQEGRDRAAKNIQYF.

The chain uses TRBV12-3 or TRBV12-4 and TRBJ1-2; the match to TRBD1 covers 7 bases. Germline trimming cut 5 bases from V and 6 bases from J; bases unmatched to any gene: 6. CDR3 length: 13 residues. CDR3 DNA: TGTGCCAGCAGTCCCGACAGGGTAAATGGCTACACCTTC. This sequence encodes CASSPDRVNGYTF.